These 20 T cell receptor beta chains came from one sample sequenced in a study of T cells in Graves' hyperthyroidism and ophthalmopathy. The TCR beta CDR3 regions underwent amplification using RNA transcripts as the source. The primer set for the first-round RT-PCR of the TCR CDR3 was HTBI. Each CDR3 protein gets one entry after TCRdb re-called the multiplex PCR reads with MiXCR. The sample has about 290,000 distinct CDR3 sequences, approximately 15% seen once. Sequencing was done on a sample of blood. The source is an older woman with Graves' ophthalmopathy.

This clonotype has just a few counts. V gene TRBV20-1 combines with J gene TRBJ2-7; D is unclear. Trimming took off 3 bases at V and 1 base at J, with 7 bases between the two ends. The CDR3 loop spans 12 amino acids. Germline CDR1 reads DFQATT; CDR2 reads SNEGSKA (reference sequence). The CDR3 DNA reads TGCAGTGCTAGTGATAGGTCCTACGAGCAGTACTTC. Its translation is CSASDRSYEQYF.

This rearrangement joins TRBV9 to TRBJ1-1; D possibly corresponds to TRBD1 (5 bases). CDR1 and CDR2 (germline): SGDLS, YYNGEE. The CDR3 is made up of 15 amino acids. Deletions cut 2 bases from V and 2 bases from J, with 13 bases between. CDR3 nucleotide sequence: TGTGCCAGCAGCGTGCGGGGTGGGGGTAACACTGAAGCTTTCTTT. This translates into CASSVRGGGNTEAFF.

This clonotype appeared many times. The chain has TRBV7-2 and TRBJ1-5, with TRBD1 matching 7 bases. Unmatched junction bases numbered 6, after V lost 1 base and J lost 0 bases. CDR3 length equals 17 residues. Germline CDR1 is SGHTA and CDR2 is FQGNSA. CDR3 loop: CASSLVGTAYSNQPQHF. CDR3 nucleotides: TGTGCCAGCAGCTTAGTCGGGACAGCTTATAGCAATCAGCCCCAGCATTTT.

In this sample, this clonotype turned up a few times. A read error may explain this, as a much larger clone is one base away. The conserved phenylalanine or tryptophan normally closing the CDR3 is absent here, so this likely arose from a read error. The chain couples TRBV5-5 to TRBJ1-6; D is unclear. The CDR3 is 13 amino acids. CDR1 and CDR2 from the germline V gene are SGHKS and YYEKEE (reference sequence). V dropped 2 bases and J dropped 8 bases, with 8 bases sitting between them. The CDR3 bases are TGTGCCAGCAGCTTTAGGGCAGATTCACCCCTCCACCTT. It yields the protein CASSFRADSPLHL.

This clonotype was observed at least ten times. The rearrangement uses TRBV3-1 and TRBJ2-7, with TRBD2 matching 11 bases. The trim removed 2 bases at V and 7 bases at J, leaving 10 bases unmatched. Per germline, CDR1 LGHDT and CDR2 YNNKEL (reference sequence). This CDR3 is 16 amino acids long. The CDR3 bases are TGTGCCAGCAGCCAATCGTGGCTAGCGGGAGGAAATGAGCAGTACTTC. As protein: CASSQSWLAGGNEQYF.

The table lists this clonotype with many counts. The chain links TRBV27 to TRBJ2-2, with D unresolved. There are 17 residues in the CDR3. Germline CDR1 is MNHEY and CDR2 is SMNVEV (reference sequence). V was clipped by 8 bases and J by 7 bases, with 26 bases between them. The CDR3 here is CASRLRPAESASGELFF. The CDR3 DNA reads TGTGCCAGCCGCTTGAGACCGGCGGAATCGGCGAGCGGGGAGCTGTTTTTT.

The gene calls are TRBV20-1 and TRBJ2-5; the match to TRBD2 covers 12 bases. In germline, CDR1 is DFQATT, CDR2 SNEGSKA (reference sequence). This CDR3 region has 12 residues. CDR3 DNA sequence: TGCAGCGCACTAGCGGGGGGCAAGACCCAGTACTTC. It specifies CSALAGGKTQYF.

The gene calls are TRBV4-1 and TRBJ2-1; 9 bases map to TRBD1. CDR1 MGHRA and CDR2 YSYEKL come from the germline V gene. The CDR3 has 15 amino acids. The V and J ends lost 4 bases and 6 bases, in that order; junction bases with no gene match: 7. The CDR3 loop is CASSPTGGLINEQFF. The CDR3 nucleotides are TGCGCCAGCAGCCCCACAGGGGGCTTAATCAATGAGCAGTTCTTC.

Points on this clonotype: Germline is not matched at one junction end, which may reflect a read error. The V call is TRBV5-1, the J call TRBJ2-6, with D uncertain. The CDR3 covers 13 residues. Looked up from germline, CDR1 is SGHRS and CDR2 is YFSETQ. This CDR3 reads CASMKSGANVLTF. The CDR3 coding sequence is TGTGCCAGCATGAAATCGGGGGCCAACGTCCTGACTTTC.

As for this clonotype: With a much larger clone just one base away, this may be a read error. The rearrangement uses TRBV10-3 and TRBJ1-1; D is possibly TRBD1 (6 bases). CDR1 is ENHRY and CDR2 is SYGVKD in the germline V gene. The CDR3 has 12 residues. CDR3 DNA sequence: TGTGCCACCAGGGGTTACGGCACTGGAGCTTTCTTT. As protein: CATRGYGTGAFF.

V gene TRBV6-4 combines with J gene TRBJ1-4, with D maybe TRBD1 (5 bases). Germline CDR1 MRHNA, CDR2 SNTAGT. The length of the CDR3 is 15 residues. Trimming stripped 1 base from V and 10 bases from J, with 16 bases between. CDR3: CASSDFWDPPRKLFF. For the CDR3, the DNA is TGTGCCAGCAGTGACTTCTGGGACCCTCCCCGAAAACTGTTTTTT.

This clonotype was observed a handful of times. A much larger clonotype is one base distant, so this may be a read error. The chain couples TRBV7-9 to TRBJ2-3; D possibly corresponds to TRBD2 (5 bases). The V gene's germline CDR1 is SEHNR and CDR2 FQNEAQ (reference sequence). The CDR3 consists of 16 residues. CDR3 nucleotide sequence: TGTGCCGGCAGCTCGAAAGACTACCAAAGCACAGATACGCAGTATTTT. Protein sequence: CAGSSKDYQSTDTQYF.

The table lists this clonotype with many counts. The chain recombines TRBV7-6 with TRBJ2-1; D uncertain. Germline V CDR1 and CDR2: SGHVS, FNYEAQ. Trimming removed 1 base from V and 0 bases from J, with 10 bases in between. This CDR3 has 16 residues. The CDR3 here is CASSLDGRSSYNEQFF. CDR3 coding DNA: TGTGCCAGCAGCTTAGACGGGCGAAGCTCCTACAATGAGCAGTTCTTC.

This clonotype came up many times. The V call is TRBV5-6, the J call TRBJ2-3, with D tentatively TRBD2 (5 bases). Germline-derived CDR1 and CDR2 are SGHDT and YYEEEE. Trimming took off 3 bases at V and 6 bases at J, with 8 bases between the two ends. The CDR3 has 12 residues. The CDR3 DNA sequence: TGTGCCAGCAGCTCCGGACTGGATACGCAGTATTTT. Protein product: CASSSGLDTQYF.

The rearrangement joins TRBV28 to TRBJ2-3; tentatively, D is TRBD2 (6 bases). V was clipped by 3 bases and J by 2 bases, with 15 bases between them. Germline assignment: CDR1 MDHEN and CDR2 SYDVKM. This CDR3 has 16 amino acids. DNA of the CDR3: TGTGCCAGCAGTTTGGAGGGGCTCCAATCCACAGATACGCAGTATTTT. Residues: CASSLEGLQSTDTQYF.

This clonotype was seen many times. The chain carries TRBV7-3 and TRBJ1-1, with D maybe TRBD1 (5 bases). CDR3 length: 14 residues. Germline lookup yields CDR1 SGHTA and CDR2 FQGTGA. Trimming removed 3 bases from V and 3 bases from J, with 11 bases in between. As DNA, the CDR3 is TGTGCCAGCAGCTTGAGGGGCCAGCACACTGAAGCTTTCTTT. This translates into CASSLRGQHTEAFF.

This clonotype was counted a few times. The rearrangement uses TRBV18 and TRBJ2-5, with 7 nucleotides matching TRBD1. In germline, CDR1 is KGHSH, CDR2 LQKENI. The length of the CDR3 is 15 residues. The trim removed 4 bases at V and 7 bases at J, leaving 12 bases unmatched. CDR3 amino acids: CASSLGTEGPGTQYF. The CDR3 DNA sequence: TGTGCCAGCTCACTAGGGACAGAGGGCCCAGGGACCCAGTACTTC.

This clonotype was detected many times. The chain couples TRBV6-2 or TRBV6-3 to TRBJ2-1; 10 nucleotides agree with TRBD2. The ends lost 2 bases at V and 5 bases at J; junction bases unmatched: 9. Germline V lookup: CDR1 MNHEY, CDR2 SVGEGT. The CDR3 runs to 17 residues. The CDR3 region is CASSYTYPSGSNNEQFF. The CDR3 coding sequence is TGTGCCAGCAGTTACACGTATCCTAGCGGGAGCAACAATGAGCAGTTCTTC.

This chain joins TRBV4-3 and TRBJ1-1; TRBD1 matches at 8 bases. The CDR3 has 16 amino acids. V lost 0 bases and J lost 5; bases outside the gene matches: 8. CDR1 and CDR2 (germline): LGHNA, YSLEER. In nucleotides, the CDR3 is TGCGCCAGCAGCCAAGATCGGCAGGGGGCGAGGACTGAAGCTTTCTTT. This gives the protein CASSQDRQGARTEAFF.

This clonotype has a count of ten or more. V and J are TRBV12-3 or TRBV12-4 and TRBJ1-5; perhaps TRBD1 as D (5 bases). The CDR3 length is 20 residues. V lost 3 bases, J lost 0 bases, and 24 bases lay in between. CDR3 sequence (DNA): TGTGCCAGCAGTTTTGAATTCGGGACCCATCCCCCCGATAGCAATCAGCCCCAGCATTTT. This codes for CASSFEFGTHPPDSNQPQHF.